This is a list of T cell receptor beta chains from one sample in a study of brain T cells in children with intractable seizures. Produced via immunoSEQ multiplex PCR; TCRdb's table is partial and in-frame only. The sample has tens of thousands of clones, 90% to 95% seen once; the top ten hold roughly 1.5%. Material: peripheral blood, obtained at surgery. The receptor source for this set is a boy in the first two years of life with tuberous sclerosis and intractable seizures. CDR3s include the opening cysteine and the closing phenylalanine or tryptophan. The D gene is left open where the match is weak. Expanded clones are given a class, and other clones once, few, many or no size at all.

D gene	V gene	clone size	J gene	CDR3 protein	CDR3 DNA
-	TRBV29-1	-	TRBJ1-3	CSVEEGRSSGNTIYF	TGCAGCGTTGAAGAGGGTCGGAGCTCTGGAAACACCATATATTTT
-	TRBV5-1	-	TRBJ2-1	CASSPRWGVGNEQFF	TGCGCCAGCAGCCCACGCTGGGGGGTGGGCAATGAGCAGTTCTTC
-	TRBV12-5	-	TRBJ1-5	CASGLVVSGTYSNQPQHF	TGTGCTAGTGGTTTGGTAGTGAGCGGGACGTATAGCAATCAGCCCCAGCATTTT
TRBD2	TRBV20-1	-	TRBJ2-7	CSASARGAGGTYEQYF	TGCAGTGCTAGTGCTCGAGGGGCGGGAGGGACCTACGAGCAGTACTTC
TRBD2	TRBV10-3	-	TRBJ2-2	CAISVKLAGPVNTGELFF	TGTGCCATCAGTGTTAAACTAGCGGGCCCCGTAAACACCGGGGAGCTGTTTTTT
-	TRBV7-3	-	TRBJ2-1	CASSLNSLGDSSYNEQFF	TGTGCCAGCAGCTTAAATTCCCTTGGGGATAGCTCCTACAATGAGCAGTTCTTC
-	TRBV11-2	-	TRBJ2-7	CASSLGRPYEQYF	TGTGCCAGCAGCTTAGGCAGGCCCTACGAGCAGTACTTC
TRBD1	TRBV11-3	-	TRBJ2-1	CASSPPGQGRNEQFF	TGTGCCAGCAGCCCCCCTGGACAGGGCAGGAATGAGCAGTTCTTC
-	TRBV19	-	TRBJ2-7	CATSITGAGEQYF	TGTGCCACCAGCATCACGGGGGCTGGCGAGCAGTACTTC
-	TRBV7-6	-	TRBJ1-3	CASSLDTASRGGNTIYF	TGTGCCAGCAGCTTAGACACAGCCTCAAGGGGTGGAAACACCATATATTTT
TRBD1	TRBV11-2	-	TRBJ2-7	CASSSPGQGNPYEQYF	TGTGCCAGCAGCTCACCGGGACAGGGAAACCCCTACGAGCAGTACTTC
-	TRBV14	-	TRBJ2-3	CASSQVAGTSTDTQYF	TGTGCCAGCAGCCAAGTTGCGGGGACTAGCACAGATACGCAGTATTTT
-	TRBV2	-	TRBJ2-3	CASGGELPTDTQYF	TGTGCCAGCGGGGGTGAGCTTCCGACAGATACGCAGTATTTT
TRBD1	TRBV19	-	TRBJ1-5	CASSEARGQGNQPQHF	TGTGCCAGTAGTGAAGCCAGGGGGCAGGGCAATCAGCCCCAGCATTTT
-	TRBV5-6	-	TRBJ1-1	CASSLGHSEAFF	TGTGCCAGCAGCTTGGGACACTCTGAAGCTTTCTTT
-	TRBV14	-	TRBJ2-6	CASSQRMNLLGPTRPGANVLTF	TGTGCCAGCAGCCAAAGGATGAACCTGTTGGGACCGACAAGACCTGGGGCCAACGTCCTGACTTTC
-	TRBV7-2	-	TRBJ2-7	CASSLQGYEQYF	TGTGCCAGCAGCTTACAGGGTTACGAGCAGTACTTC
-	TRBV7-8	-	TRBJ1-5	CASSLIVESTNQPQHF	TGTGCCAGCAGCTTAATTGTCGAATCCACGAATCAGCCCCAGCATTTT
-	TRBV19	-	TRBJ1-1	CASSIGPEGNTEAFF	TGTGCCAGTAGTATAGGTCCAGAAGGGAACACTGAAGCTTTCTTT
-	TRBV6-5	-	TRBJ2-7	CASSYGDRVTYEQYF	TGTGCCAGCAGTTACGGGGACCGAGTAACCTACGAGCAGTACTTC
TRBD2	TRBV5-1	-	TRBJ2-3	CASSSLAGGPTDTQYF	TGCGCCAGCAGCTCCCTAGCGGGAGGGCCCACAGATACGCAGTATTTT
-	TRBV7-9	-	TRBJ1-4	CASSLVVRDGNEKLLF	TGTGCCAGCAGCTTAGTCGTGAGGGATGGTAATGAAAAACTGCTTTTT
TRBD1	TRBV7-2	-	TRBJ1-2	CASSSWGQTNYGYTF	TGTGCCAGCAGCTCATGGGGACAGACTAACTATGGCTACACCTTC
-	TRBV10-3	-	TRBJ2-2	CAIGVGGRGGELFF	TGTGCCATCGGGGTGGGGGGCCGTGGCGGGGAGCTGTTTTTT
-	TRBV6-5	-	TRBJ2-5	CASSYWLAEETQYF	TGTGCCAGCAGTTACTGGTTAGCGGAAGAGACCCAGTACTTC
-	TRBV3-1/TRBV3-2	-	TRBJ1-2	CASSQGSNYGYTF	TGTGCCAGCAGCCAAGGGTCGAACTATGGCTACACCTTC
-	TRBV4-2	-	TRBJ2-4	CASSHEAGALAKNIQYF	TGTGCCAGCAGCCACGAGGCGGGGGCCCTAGCCAAAAACATTCAGTACTTC
-	TRBV13	-	TRBJ1-2	CASSLLARRANYGYTF	TGTGCCAGCAGCTTACTCGCCCGGCGAGCTAACTATGGCTACACCTTC
TRBD1	TRBV7-9	-	TRBJ2-1	CASSSIRDRGRNEQFF	TGTGCCAGCAGCTCCATCCGGGACAGGGGGAGAAATGAGCAGTTCTTC
-	TRBV6-6	-	TRBJ2-5	CASSPSGQQETQYF	TGTGCCAGCAGCCCGTCGGGGCAGCAAGAGACCCAGTACTTC
TRBD2	TRBV11-2	-	TRBJ2-1	CASSLVTSGYNEQFF	TGTGCCAGCAGCTTAGTGACTAGCGGGTACAATGAGCAGTTCTTC
TRBD1	TRBV4-1	-	TRBJ1-2	CASSQDRRQGRRDGYTF	TGCGCCAGCAGCCAAGATCGGCGACAGGGGAGGCGCGATGGCTACACCTTC
-	TRBV18	-	TRBJ1-4	CASSLLSLGAANEKLFF	TGTGCCAGCTCCCTCCTGAGCTTGGGGGCAGCTAATGAAAAACTGTTTTTT
-	TRBV27	-	TRBJ1-3	CASSFTGLGNTIYF	TGTGCCAGCAGTTTCACAGGATTGGGAAACACCATATATTTT
-	TRBV3-1/TRBV3-2	few	TRBJ1-1	CASSQGSWNTEAFF	TGTGCCAGCAGCCAAGGCTCATGGAACACTGAAGCTTTCTTT
-	TRBV3-1/TRBV3-2	-	TRBJ1-3	CASSTPPDTADSGNTIYF	TGTGCCAGCAGCACACCCCCAGACACGGCCGACTCTGGAAACACCATATATTTT
TRBD1	TRBV5-4	once	TRBJ2-1	CASSLFQTGGYNEQFF	TGTGCCAGCAGCTTGTTTCAGACAGGGGGGTACAATGAGCAGTTCTTC
TRBD2	TRBV7-2	once	TRBJ2-7	CASSLGSGRQYEQYF	TGTGCCAGCAGCTTAGGTAGCGGGAGGCAATACGAGCAGTACTTC
-	TRBV2	-	TRBJ2-5	CASSKKETQYF	TGTGCCAGCAGTAAAAAAGAGACCCAGTACTTC
TRBD2	TRBV2	-	TRBJ2-3	CASSPGGPSFTDTQYF	TGTGCCAGCAGTCCGGGGGGGCCTTCTTTCACAGATACGCAGTATTTT
-	TRBV2	-	TRBJ2-7	CASSEGVGEQYF	TGTGCCAGCAGTGAGGGGGTAGGCGAGCAGTACTTC
TRBD1	TRBV27	-	TRBJ2-1	CASSLGNRGVNEQFF	TGTGCCAGCAGTTTGGGGAACAGGGGGGTAAATGAGCAGTTCTTC
TRBD2	TRBV20-1	-	TRBJ2-1	CSASEVAGEQYEQFF	TGCAGTGCTAGTGAGGTAGCGGGGGAGCAGTATGAGCAGTTCTTC
TRBD1	TRBV2	-	TRBJ1-3	CASSVDRGSGNTIYF	TGTGCCAGCAGTGTGGACAGGGGCTCTGGAAACACCATATATTTT
-	TRBV20-1	-	TRBJ1-5	CSASVGQYSNQPQHF	TGCAGTGCTAGTGTCGGCCAATATAGCAATCAGCCCCAGCATTTT
-	TRBV6-5	-	TRBJ2-1	CASGRNNEQFF	TGTGCCAGCGGACGGAACAATGAGCAGTTCTTC
-	TRBV7-9	-	TRBJ2-7	CASSRGLSYEQYF	TGTGCCAGCAGCCGGGGGCTCTCCTACGAGCAGTACTTC
TRBD2	TRBV4-2	once	TRBJ2-1	CASSGRLAGIISYNEQFF	TGTGCCAGCAGCGGCAGGCTAGCGGGAATTATATCCTACAATGAGCAGTTCTTC
-	TRBV27	-	TRBJ1-2	CASSLSPGADRNGYTF	TGTGCCAGCAGTTTATCCCCAGGGGCAGACAGAAATGGCTACACCTTC
-	TRBV5-6	-	TRBJ2-2	CASSWTTGELFF	TGTGCCAGCAGCTGGACCACCGGGGAGCTGTTTTTT